This paragraph covers one T cell receptor beta chain sequence. Antigen specificity is unknown. These data originate in a study of multiple sclerosis patients with progressive multifocal leukoencephalopathy. Broader study findings: Whether JC virus or general immunocompromise explains the findings remained unclear. Expanded clones at PML onset predated and persisted through natalizumab therapy.

The sample's time point: before natalizumab initiation. Every listed patient previously received interferon beta; all PML patients were women. T0 blood was collected before the first natalizumab infusion. Measured with immunoSEQ multiplex PCR; TCRdb has only the in-frame clones, and not every one. The profile shows approximately 31,000 clones, about 88% of them singletons. Source material: PBMCs. The receptor was derived from a human donor with multiple sclerosis.

This CDR3 is CASSSPEMGWNGYTF. CDR3 DNA: TGTGCCAGCAGTTCGCCCGAGATGGGATGGAATGGCTACACCTTC. The chain links TRBV28 to TRBJ1-2; no clear D gene. The CDR3 sequence is 15 residues long. The germline V gene encodes CDR1 MDHEN and CDR2 SYDVKM. V was trimmed by 4 bases and J by 6 bases, leaving 18 bases between them.